These 25 T cell receptor beta chains came from one sample sequenced in a study of blood T cell repertoires in COVID-19. TCRdb keeps only in-frame clones here, not all; method: immunoSEQ multiplex PCR. The table records approximately 280,000 clones, 70% to 90% of them present only once. Sequenced sample: peripheral blood. The source is a woman in her sixties or seventies with acute or convalescent COVID-19.

This chain connects TRBV4-1 to TRBJ2-1; D might be TRBD2 (5 bases). CDR1 MGHRA and CDR2 YSYEKL come from the germline V gene. With 0 bases removed from V and 6 bases from J, the gap between germline ends came to 12 bases. The CDR3 covers 15 residues. The CDR3 DNA sequence: TGCGCCAGCAGCCAAGATCCGGGGATCGGCAATGAGCAGTTCTTC. This codes for CASSQDPGIGNEQFF.

V usage is TRBV6-2 or TRBV6-3 and J usage is TRBJ1-2; D is unclear. The V and J ends lost 1 base and 4 bases respectively, with 4 bases between them. The germline V gene encodes CDR1 MNHEY and CDR2 SVGEGT. CDR3 length: 12 amino acids. The CDR3 reads CASSYWAYGYTF. CDR3 sequence (DNA): TGTGCCAGCAGTTACTGGGCCTATGGCTACACCTTC.

V is TRBV5-1 and J is TRBJ1-1; TRBD1 aligns across 10 bases. The trim removed 4 bases at V and 6 bases at J, leaving 6 bases unmatched. The V gene's germline CDR1 is SGHRS and CDR2 YFSETQ. The CDR3 contains 14 residues. For the CDR3, the DNA is TGCGCCAGCAGCATGGACAGGGGGTGGTCTGAAGCTTTCTTT. Residues: CASSMDRGWSEAFF.

J is TRBJ2-2 and V is TRBV7-3, with no clear D. The germline gives CDR1 SGHTA, CDR2 FQGTGA. The CDR3 covers 16 residues. The V and J ends lost 0 bases and 0 bases respectively, with 8 bases between them. In DNA, the CDR3 is TGTGCCAGCAGCTTAACTGGGCTCGCGAACACCGGGGAGCTGTTTTTT. Protein sequence: CASSLTGLANTGELFF.

This chain joins TRBV21-1 and TRBJ2-4; the DNA was not compared with TRBD1, the D call given in the table. TRBV21-1 is listed as a pseudogene. This CDR3 comprises 14 residues. Written as DNA, the CDR3 is TGTGCCAGCAGCTCCCGGACAGGGGAAAACATTCAGTACTTC. This translates into CASSSRTGENIQYF.

The DNA of the CDR3 is TGTGCCAGCAGCGTAGTAGCGGGGGACAATGAGCAGTTCTTC. Translated, it gives CASSVVAGDNEQFF. The chain links TRBV9 to TRBJ2-1; 9 bases are shared with TRBD2. V trimming: 0 bases; J trimming: 5 bases; junction bases outside the gene matches: 0. The CDR3 spans 14 residues. Germline V gene data show CDR1 as SGDLS and CDR2 as YYNGEE.

V gene TRBV6-1 combines with J gene TRBJ2-7, with 9 bases identical to TRBD2. This CDR3 has 15 amino acids. V shed 0 bases, J shed 4 bases, and the junction held 4 bases outside the gene matches. The germline gives CDR1 MNHNS, CDR2 SASEGT. CDR3 region: CASSEAVAGVYEQYF. For the CDR3, the DNA is TGTGCCAGCAGTGAAGCGGTAGCGGGGGTTTACGAGCAGTACTTC.

The genes are TRBV7-8 and TRBJ1-2, with a weak D call TRBD1 (5 bases). Germline CDR1 reads SGHVS; CDR2 reads FQNEAQ. V dropped 4 bases and J dropped 8 bases, with 8 bases sitting between them. The CDR3 length is 11 residues. CDR3 coding DNA: TGTGCCAGCAGCTCTCAGGGCGGCTACACCTTC. It encodes CASSSQGGYTF.

This chain links TRBV5-1 with TRBJ1-3; D perhaps matches TRBD1 (6 bases). The germline CDR1 and CDR2 sequences are SGHRS and YFSETQ. Trimming removed 4 bases from V and 8 bases from J, with 13 bases in between. The CDR3 totals 13 residues. CDR3 DNA: TGCGCCAGCAGCCCGGCGGGGGCCGACACCATATATTTT. Protein sequence: CASSPAGADTIYF.

This chain connects TRBV10-1 to TRBJ2-7; maybe TRBD2 (5 bases). The CDR3 contains 12 residues. V was clipped by 3 bases and J by 5 bases, with 8 bases between them. Germline lookup yields CDR1 WNHNN and CDR2 SYGVQD (reference sequence). The CDR3 DNA is TGCGCCAGCAGTGACCCCGGGAACGAGCAGTACTTC. Translating it yields CASSDPGNEQYF.

Here the CDR3 reads CASSRNTGVGSPLHF. The CDR3 nucleotides are TGTGCCAGCAGCCGCAATACAGGGGTCGGTTCACCCCTCCACTTT. The rearrangement joins TRBV3-1 (or the pseudogene TRBV3-2) to TRBJ1-6; 7 bases map to TRBD1. Trimming took 4 bases from V and 9 from J; bases not matched to a gene: 9. In germline, CDR1 is LGHDT, CDR2 YNNKEL (reference sequence). The CDR3 length is 15 residues.

The V gene is TRBV6-1, the J gene TRBJ2-6; D is undetermined. Deletions cut 2 bases from V and 0 bases from J, with 5 bases between. CDR3 size: 15 residues. The germline V gene encodes CDR1 MNHNS and CDR2 SASEGT. The CDR3 bases are TGTGCCAGCAGTGAACACGGCTCTGGGGCCAACGTCCTGACTTTC. Its protein is CASSEHGSGANVLTF.

The rearrangement joins TRBV7-3 to TRBJ2-3, with D perhaps matching TRBD1 (6 bases). Trimming pared 5 bases from V and 5 bases from J, leaving 14 bases between. The CDR3 consists of 14 residues. The germline gives CDR1 SGHTA, CDR2 FQGTGA. CDR3 sequence (DNA): TGTGCCAGCAGCCTGGCGCAACAGGGAGATACGCAGTATTTT. Protein product: CASSLAQQGDTQYF. Variable domain in full (rest from reference TRBV7-3 and TRBJ2-3): GAGVSQTPSNKVTEKGKYVELRCDPISGHTALYWYRQSLGQGPEFLIYFQGTGAADDSGLPNDRFFAVRPEGSVSTLKIQRTERGDSAVYLCASSLAQQGDTQYFGPGTRLTVL.

CDR3 in amino acids: CASSPPGTVPSNEKLFF. Here the CDR3 DNA reads TGTGCCAGCAGCCCCCCCGGGACAGTCCCATCGAATGAAAAACTGTTTTTT. The chain recombines TRBV28 with TRBJ1-4; 7 nucleotides match TRBD1. The J segment lost 5 bases and the V segment lost 6 bases, leaving 15 bases of the junction unmatched. CDR3 length: 17 amino acids. CDR1 and CDR2 (germline): MDHEN, SYDVKM.

This clone turned up a few times. The V gene is TRBV19, the J gene TRBJ2-5; D remains ambiguous. Trimming removed 4 bases from V and 2 bases from J, with 5 bases in between. Germline assignment: CDR1 LNHDA and CDR2 SQIVND (reference sequence). The length of the CDR3 is 12 residues. CDR3 region: CASSNSQETQYF. The CDR3, as DNA: TGTGCCAGTAGTAACAGTCAAGAGACCCAGTACTTC.

This clone came up a few times. The chain carries TRBV5-1 and TRBJ1-2; D is unclear. The CDR3 has 15 residues. Deletions cut 1 base from V and 1 base from J, with 11 bases between. CDR1 and CDR2 from the germline V gene are SGHRS and YFSETQ. CDR3 in DNA: TGCGCCAGCAGCTTGAGTGGCGGAAATAACTATGGCTACACCTTC. Translation: CASSLSGGNNYGYTF.

The rearrangement uses TRBV27 and TRBJ1-5; 7 bases fit TRBD1. The CDR3 has 13 residues. The germline V gene encodes CDR1 MNHEY and CDR2 SMNVEV (reference sequence). The trim removed 2 bases at V and 9 bases at J, leaving 4 bases unmatched. The CDR3 is CASSLRDSGPQHF. The CDR3 nucleotides read TGTGCCAGCAGTTTAAGGGACAGCGGGCCCCAGCATTTT.

The V and J genes are TRBV29-1 and TRBJ1-2; weak D call: TRBD1 (6 bases). CDR1 is SQVTM and CDR2 is ANQGSEA in the germline V gene. Between the trimmed V and J ends, which lost 3 bases and 2 bases, there was a span of 13 bases. The CDR3 has 14 residues. As DNA, the CDR3 is TGCAGCGTTGATCGCGGGGGGCGGAACTATGGCTACACCTTC. Amino acid sequence: CSVDRGGRNYGYTF.

The genes are TRBV7-3 and TRBJ1-6; D possibly corresponds to TRBD1 (6 bases). This CDR3 has 14 residues. CDR1 and CDR2 (germline): SGHTA, FQGTGA. V shed 3 bases and J shed 7 bases, with 10 bases lying between them. The CDR3 region has the DNA TGTGCCAGCAGCTTGTACAGGGCGAATTCACCCCTCCACTTT. This gives the protein CASSLYRANSPLHF.

This clone has just one count. The chain employs TRBV4-2 and TRBJ2-2, with D possibly matching TRBD1 (6 bases). The germline CDR1 and CDR2 sequences are LGHNA and YNFKEQ. The CDR3 is 16 residues long. V was shortened by 2 bases and J by 0 bases, with 10 bases between the two germline ends. The DNA of the CDR3 is TGTGCCAGCAGCCAACTGACAGGTTCGAACACCGGGGAGCTGTTTTTT. Translated, it gives CASSQLTGSNTGELFF.

The V gene is TRBV5-1, the J gene TRBJ1-3; 7 positions agree with TRBD1. Germline CDR1 is SGHRS and CDR2 is YFSETQ. The CDR3 covers 14 residues. Trimming took 4 bases from V and 8 from J; bases not matched to a gene: 9. The CDR3 protein is CASSRGQLGDTIYF. The CDR3 coding sequence is TGCGCCAGCAGCAGGGGACAGCTAGGGGACACCATATATTTT.

The chain recombines TRBV7-9 with TRBJ2-1; 10 nucleotides align to TRBD2. This CDR3 comprises 17 residues. V lost 4 bases, J lost 1 base, and 7 bases stayed unmatched. Germline V gives CDR1 SEHNR, CDR2 FQNEAQ (reference sequence). CDR3 nucleotide sequence: TGTGCCAGCAGCTCACCACTAGCGGGAATATCCTACAATGAGCAGTTCTTC. Protein sequence: CASSSPLAGISYNEQFF. Looking up the rest from reference TRBV7-9 and TRBJ2-1 gives the full variable domain: DTGVSQNPRHKITKRGQNVTFRCDPISEHNRLYWYRQTLGQGPEFLTYFQNEAQLEKSRLLSDRFSAERPKGSFSTLEIQRTEQGDSAMYLCASSSPLAGISYNEQFFGPGTRLTVL.

The V call is TRBV4-1, the J call TRBJ1-2; perhaps TRBD1 as D (5 bases). Germline CDR1 is MGHRA and CDR2 is YSYEKL. This CDR3 spans 12 amino acids. V was cut by 0 bases and J by 14 bases, with 13 bases left in between. CDR3 loop: CASSQEAGSRTF. Written as DNA, the CDR3 is TGCGCCAGCAGCCAAGAGGCAGGGTCAAGGACCTTC.

The rearrangement links TRBV3-1 (or the pseudogene TRBV3-2) to TRBJ1-2; possible D gene TRBD1, 5 bases. Trimming took off 1 base at V and 6 bases at J, with 12 bases between the two ends. The CDR3 sequence is 14 residues long. Germline CDR1 is LGHDT and CDR2 is YNNKEL (reference sequence). The CDR3 sequence: CASSQVSQGHGYTF. CDR3 DNA: TGTGCCAGCAGCCAAGTATCCCAGGGCCATGGCTACACCTTC.

The rearrangement joins TRBV15 to TRBJ1-3, with a weak D call TRBD1 (5 bases). V dropped 8 bases and J dropped 0 bases, with 14 bases sitting between them. The CDR3 totals 15 residues. The germline gives CDR1 LNHNV, CDR2 YYDKDF (reference sequence). CDR3 in amino acids: CATGTGDHSGNTIYF. As DNA, the CDR3 is TGTGCCACCGGAACGGGGGACCACTCTGGAAACACCATATATTTT.